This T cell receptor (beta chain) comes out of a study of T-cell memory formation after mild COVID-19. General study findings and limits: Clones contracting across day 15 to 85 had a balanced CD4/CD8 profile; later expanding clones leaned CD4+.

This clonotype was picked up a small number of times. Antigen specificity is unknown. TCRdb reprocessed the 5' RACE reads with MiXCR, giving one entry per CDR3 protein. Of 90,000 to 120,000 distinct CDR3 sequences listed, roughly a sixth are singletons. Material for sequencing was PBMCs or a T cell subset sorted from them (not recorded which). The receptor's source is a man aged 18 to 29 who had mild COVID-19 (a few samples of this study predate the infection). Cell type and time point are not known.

This CDR3 reads CASSDKQGLKGNEQFF. The CDR3 DNA reads as TGTGCCAGCAGCGACAAACAGGGTTTAAAGGGCAATGAGCAGTTCTTC. V usage is TRBV12-3 or TRBV12-4 and J usage is TRBJ2-1; D possibly corresponds to TRBD1 (6 bases). V was pared by 6 bases and J by 6 bases, with 21 bases between. This CDR3 region has 16 residues.